The present TCR beta chain was sequenced within a study of CD8 T cells in ankylosing spondylitis. As the method for making TCR beta libraries, quantitative 5'-RACE with molecular barcodes was used. MiXCR was run by TCRdb on the 5' RACE reads, yielding one entry per CDR3 protein. The table lists roughly 91,000 distinct CDR3 sequences, roughly 8.7% of them singletons. V was cut by 7 bases and J by 0 bases, with 7 bases left in between. This CDR3 is 13 amino acids long. This clonotype was seen ten or more times. Antigen unknown. Study conclusions and caveats: According to the report, clones linked to the disease were significantly enriched in matched synovial fluid samples taken from ankylosing spondylitis patients. The study identified a TCR beta motif of roughly eight highly homologous variants that appeared characteristic of ankylosing spondylitis blood.

This sequence originates from a male donor with ankylosing spondylitis or in good health (not recorded which). The specimen sequenced was blood, either unsorted or a sorted T cell fraction (not recorded which). V gene TRBV12-3 or TRBV12-4 combines with J gene TRBJ1-5; D is unresolved. Here the CDR3 reads CASTENSNQPQHF. For the CDR3, the DNA is TGTGCCAGCACCGAGAATAGCAATCAGCCCCAGCATTTT.